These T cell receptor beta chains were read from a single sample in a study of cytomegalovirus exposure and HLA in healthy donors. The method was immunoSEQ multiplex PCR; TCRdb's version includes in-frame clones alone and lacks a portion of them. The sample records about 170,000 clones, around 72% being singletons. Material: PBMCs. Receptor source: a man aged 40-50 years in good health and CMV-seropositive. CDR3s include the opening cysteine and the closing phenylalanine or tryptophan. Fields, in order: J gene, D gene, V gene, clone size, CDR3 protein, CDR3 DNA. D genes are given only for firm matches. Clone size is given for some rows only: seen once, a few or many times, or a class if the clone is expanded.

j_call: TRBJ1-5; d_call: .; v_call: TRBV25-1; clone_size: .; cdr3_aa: CASSEDSHYSNQPQHF; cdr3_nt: TGTGCCAGCAGTGAAGACAGTCACTATAGCAATCAGCCCCAGCATTTT
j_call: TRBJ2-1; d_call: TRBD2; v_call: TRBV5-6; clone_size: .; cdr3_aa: CASSPQPGLAGSYHNEQFF; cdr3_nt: TGTGCCAGCAGCCCCCAGCCGGGACTAGCGGGGAGCTATCACAATGAGCAGTTCTTC
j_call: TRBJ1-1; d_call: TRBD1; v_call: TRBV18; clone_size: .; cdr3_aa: CASSPRRATGVGTEAFF; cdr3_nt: TGTGCCAGCTCACCACGAAGGGCGACAGGGGTGGGCACTGAAGCTTTCTTT
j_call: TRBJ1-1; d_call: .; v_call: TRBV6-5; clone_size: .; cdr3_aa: CASSYSLRTEAFF; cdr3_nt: TGTGCCAGCAGTTACTCCCTGAGAACTGAAGCTTTCTTT
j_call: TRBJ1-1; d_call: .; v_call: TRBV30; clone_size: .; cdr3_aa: CAWRGQGISEAFF; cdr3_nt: TGTGCCTGGAGGGGCCAGGGCATCTCTGAAGCTTTCTTT
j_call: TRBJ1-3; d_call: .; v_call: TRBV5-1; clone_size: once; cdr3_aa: CASSWALSGNTIYF; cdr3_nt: TGCGCCAGCAGCTGGGCCCTCTCTGGAAACACCATATATTTT
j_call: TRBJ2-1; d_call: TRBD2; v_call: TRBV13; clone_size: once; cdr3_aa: CASSPSGLAAHNEQFF; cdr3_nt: TGTGCCAGCAGCCCCAGTGGACTAGCGGCGCACAATGAGCAGTTCTTC
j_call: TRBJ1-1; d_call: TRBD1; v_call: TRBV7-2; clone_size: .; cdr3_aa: CASSLDRGGYRTEAFF; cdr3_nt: TGTGCCAGCAGCCTCGACAGGGGCGGGTATCGCACTGAAGCTTTCTTT
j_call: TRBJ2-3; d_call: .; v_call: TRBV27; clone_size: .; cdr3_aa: CASSLAGSTDTQYF; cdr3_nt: TGTGCCAGCAGTTTAGCGGGGAGCACAGATACGCAGTATTTT
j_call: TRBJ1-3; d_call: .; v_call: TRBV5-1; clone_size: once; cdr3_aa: CASSLNGLGPSGNTIYF; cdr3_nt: TGCGCCAGCAGCTTGAACGGGTTGGGTCCCTCTGGAAACACCATATATTTT
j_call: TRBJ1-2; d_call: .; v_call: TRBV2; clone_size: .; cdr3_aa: CASRRGSGYTF; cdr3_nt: TGTGCCAGCAGGCGGGGATCCGGCTACACCTTC
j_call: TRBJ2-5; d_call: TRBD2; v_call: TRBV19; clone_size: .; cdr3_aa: CASSMTSLQEQYF; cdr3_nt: TGTGCCAGTAGTATGACTAGCCTCCAGGAGCAGTACTTC
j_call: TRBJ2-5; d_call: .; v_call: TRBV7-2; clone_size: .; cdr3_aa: CASSSQPGGMQETQYF; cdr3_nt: TGTGCCAGCAGTTCCCAACCGGGGGGCATGCAAGAGACCCAGTACTTC
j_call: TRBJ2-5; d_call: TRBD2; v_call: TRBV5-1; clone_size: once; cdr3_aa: CASSRGEQTQYF; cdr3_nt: TGCGCCAGCAGCCGGGGGGAACAGACCCAGTACTTC
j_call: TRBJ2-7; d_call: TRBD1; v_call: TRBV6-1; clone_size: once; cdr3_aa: CASSPGTGGSYEQYF; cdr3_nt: TGTGCCAGCTCGCCCGGGACAGGGGGGTCCTACGAGCAGTACTTC
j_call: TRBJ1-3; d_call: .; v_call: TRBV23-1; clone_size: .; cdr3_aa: CASSPPRTGPFSGNTIYF; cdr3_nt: TGCGCCAGCTCTCCCCCCAGAACAGGGCCTTTCTCTGGAAACACCATATATTTT
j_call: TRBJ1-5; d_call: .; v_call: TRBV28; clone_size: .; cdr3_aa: CASSRTVGTDQPQHF; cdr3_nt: TGTGCCAGCAGCCGCACGGTGGGCACTGATCAGCCCCAGCATTTT
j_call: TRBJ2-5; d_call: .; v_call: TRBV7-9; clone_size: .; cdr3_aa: CASRDIQETQYF; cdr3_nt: TGTGCCAGCCGGGACATTCAAGAGACCCAGTACTTC
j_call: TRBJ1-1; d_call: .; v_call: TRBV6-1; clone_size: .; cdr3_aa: CASSERARENTEAFF; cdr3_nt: TGTGCCAGCAGTGAAAGGGCCAGGGAGAACACTGAAGCTTTCTTT
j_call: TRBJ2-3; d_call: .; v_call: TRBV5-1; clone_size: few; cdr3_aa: CASSLREVAADTQYF; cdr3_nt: TGCGCCAGCAGCTTGCGTGAGGTCGCGGCAGATACGCAGTATTTT
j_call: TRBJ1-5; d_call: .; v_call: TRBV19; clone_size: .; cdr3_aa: CASSIDSRNQPQHF; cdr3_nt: TGTGCCAGTAGTATTGACAGTCGCAATCAGCCCCAGCATTTT
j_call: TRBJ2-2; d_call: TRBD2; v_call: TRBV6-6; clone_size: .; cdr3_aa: CASSYTGGGTGELFF; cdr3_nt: TGTGCCAGCAGTTACACGGGGGGAGGAACCGGGGAGCTGTTTTTT
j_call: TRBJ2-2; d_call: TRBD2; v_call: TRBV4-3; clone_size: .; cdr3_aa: CASSQDRGGDTGELFF; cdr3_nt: TGCGCCAGCAGCCAAGACCGGGGGGGCGACACCGGGGAGCTGTTTTTT
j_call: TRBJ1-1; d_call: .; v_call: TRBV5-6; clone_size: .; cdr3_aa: CASSLVEGVTEAFF; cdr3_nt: TGTGCCAGCAGCTTGGTAGAAGGAGTCACTGAAGCTTTCTTT
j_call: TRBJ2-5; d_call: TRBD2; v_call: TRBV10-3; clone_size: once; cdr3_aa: CAIRLQGATSGGARVGETQYF; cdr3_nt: TGTGCCATCAGACTACAGGGGGCGACTAGCGGGGGGGCCAGGGTAGGAGAGACCCAGTACTTC
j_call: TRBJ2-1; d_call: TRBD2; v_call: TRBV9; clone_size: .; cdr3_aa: CASSPISGGSYNEQFF; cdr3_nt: TGTGCCAGCAGTCCCATTAGCGGGGGATCCTACAATGAGCAGTTCTTC
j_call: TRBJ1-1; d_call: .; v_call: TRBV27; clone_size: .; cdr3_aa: CASSLGPRTSNTEAFF; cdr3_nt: TGTGCCAGCAGTTTAGGCCCGCGGACAAGTAACACTGAAGCTTTCTTT
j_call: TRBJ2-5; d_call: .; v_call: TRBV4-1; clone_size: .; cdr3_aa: CASSQIVVGGQETQYF; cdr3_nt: TGCGCCAGCAGCCAGATCGTAGTCGGCGGCCAAGAGACCCAGTACTTC
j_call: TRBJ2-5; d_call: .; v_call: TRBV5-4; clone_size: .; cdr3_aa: CASSLADLEETQYF; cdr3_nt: TGTGCCAGCAGCTTGGCCGACTTAGAAGAGACCCAGTACTTC
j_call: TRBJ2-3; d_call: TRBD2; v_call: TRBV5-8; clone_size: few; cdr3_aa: CASSFFGGGTTDTQYF; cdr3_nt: TGTGCCAGCAGCTTCTTCGGGGGGGGGACCACAGATACGCAGTATTTT
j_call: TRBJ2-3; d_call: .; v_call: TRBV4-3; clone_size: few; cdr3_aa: CASSQEEGAGDTQYF; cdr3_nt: TGCGCCAGCAGCCAAGAGGAAGGGGCGGGGGATACGCAGTATTTT
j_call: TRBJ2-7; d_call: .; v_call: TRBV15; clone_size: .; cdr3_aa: CATSSRDNSYEQYF; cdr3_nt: TGTGCCACCAGCAGCCGGGACAACTCCTACGAGCAGTACTTC
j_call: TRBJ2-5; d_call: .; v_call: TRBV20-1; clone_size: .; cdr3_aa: CSARAETQYF; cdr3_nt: TGCAGTGCTAGAGCGGAGACCCAGTACTTC
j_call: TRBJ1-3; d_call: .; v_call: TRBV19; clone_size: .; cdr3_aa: CASSIPQTGRGNTIYF; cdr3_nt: TGTGCCAGTAGTATCCCTCAAACAGGGCGCGGAAACACCATATATTTT
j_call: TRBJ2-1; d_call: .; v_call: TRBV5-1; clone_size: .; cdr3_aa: CASRRENEQFF; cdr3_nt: TGCGCCAGCAGAAGGGAGAATGAGCAGTTCTTC
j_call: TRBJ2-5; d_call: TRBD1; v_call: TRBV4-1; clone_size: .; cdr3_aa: CASSPPGQGQETQYF; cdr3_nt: TGCGCCAGCAGCCCCCCCGGACAGGGGCAAGAGACCCAGTACTTC
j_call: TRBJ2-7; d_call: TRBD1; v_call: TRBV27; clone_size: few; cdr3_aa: CASRGQGENSYEQYF; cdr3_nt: TGTGCCAGCAGAGGACAGGGGGAAAACTCCTACGAGCAGTACTTC
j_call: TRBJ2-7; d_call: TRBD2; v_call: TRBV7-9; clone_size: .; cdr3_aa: CASSSGGLVDEQYF; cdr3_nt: TGTGCCAGCAGCAGCGGGGGGTTGGTTGACGAGCAGTACTTC
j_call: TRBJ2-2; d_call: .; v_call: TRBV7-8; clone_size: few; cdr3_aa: CASSLVDRAGSGELFF; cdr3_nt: TGTGCCAGCAGCTTAGTCGACAGGGCGGGGTCCGGGGAGCTGTTTTTT
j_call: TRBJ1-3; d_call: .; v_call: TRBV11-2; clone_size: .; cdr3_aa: CASGPFTGISGNTIYF; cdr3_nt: TGTGCCAGCGGCCCCTTTACAGGCATCTCTGGAAACACCATATATTTT
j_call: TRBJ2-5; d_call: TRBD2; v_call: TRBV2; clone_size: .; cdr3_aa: CASSEGLAGGPWETQYF; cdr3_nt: TGTGCCAGCAGTGAGGGTCTAGCGGGGGGGCCCTGGGAGACCCAGTACTTC
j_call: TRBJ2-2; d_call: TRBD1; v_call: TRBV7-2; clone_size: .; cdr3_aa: CASSLAAVRQGAAGELFF; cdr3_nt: TGTGCCAGCAGCTTAGCGGCGGTGAGGCAGGGGGCTGCGGGGGAGCTGTTTTTT
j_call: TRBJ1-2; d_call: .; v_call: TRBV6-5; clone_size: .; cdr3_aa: CASQGAGFGGYTF; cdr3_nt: TGTGCCAGCCAAGGCGCAGGGTTTGGGGGCTACACCTTC
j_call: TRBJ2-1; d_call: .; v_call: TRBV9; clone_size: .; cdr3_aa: CASSPRVTPTADEQFF; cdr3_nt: TGTGCCAGCAGCCCCCGGGTGACGCCGACCGCGGATGAGCAGTTCTTC
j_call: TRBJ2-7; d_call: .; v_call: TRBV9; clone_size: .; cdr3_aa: CASRGETYEQYF; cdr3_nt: TGTGCCAGCAGAGGGGAAACTTACGAGCAGTACTTC
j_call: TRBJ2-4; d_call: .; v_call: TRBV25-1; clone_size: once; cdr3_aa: CASSELRADKNIQYF; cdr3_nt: TGTGCCAGCAGTGAATTGAGGGCAGACAAAAACATTCAGTACTTC
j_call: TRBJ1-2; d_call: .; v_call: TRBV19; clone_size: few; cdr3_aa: CASSIREVEGYTF; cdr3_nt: TGTGCCAGTAGTATTAGGGAGGTGGAAGGCTACACCTTC
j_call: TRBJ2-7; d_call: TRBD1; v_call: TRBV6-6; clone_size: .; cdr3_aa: CASSLTTGTGEQYF; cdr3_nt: TGTGCCAGCAGTCTGACCACCGGGACAGGAGAGCAGTACTTC
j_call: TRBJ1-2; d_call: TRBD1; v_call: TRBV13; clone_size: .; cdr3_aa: CASSPGTGGTYGYTF; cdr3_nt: TGTGCCAGCAGCCCGGGCACAGGGGGGACATATGGCTACACCTTC
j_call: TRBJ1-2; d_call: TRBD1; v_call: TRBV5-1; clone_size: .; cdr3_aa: CASSPGPGTEHGYTF; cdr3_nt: TGCGCCAGCAGCCCCGGTCCCGGGACAGAACATGGCTACACCTTC
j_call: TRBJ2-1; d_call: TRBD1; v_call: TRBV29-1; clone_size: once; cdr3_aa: CSVEGQGAYNEQFF; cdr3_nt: TGCAGCGTTGAAGGACAGGGCGCCTACAATGAGCAGTTCTTC
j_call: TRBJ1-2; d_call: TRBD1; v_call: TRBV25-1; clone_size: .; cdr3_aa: CASRPGQGAPNYGYTF; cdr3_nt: TGTGCCAGCAGGCCGGGACAGGGGGCTCCTAACTATGGCTACACCTTC
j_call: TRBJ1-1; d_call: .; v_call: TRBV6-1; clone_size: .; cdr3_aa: CATPRGGGANTEAFF; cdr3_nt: TGTGCCACTCCGCGAGGGGGGGGCGCGAACACTGAAGCTTTCTTT
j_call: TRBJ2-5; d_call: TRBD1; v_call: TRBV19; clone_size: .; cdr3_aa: CASSGTVRETQYF; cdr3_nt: TGTGCCAGTAGTGGGACAGTGAGGGAGACCCAGTACTTC
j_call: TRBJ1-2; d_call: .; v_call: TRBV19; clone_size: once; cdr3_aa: CASSIEADYGYTF; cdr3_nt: TGTGCCAGTAGTATAGAAGCCGACTATGGCTACACCTTC
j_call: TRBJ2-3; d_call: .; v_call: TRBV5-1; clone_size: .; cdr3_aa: CASSPKTSTDTQYF; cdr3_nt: TGCGCCAGCAGCCCAAAAACTAGCACAGATACGCAGTATTTT
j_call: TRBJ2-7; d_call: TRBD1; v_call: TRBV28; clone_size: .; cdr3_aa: CASGPGTGVGKQYF; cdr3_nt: TGTGCCAGCGGGCCTGGGACAGGTGTTGGGAAGCAGTACTTC